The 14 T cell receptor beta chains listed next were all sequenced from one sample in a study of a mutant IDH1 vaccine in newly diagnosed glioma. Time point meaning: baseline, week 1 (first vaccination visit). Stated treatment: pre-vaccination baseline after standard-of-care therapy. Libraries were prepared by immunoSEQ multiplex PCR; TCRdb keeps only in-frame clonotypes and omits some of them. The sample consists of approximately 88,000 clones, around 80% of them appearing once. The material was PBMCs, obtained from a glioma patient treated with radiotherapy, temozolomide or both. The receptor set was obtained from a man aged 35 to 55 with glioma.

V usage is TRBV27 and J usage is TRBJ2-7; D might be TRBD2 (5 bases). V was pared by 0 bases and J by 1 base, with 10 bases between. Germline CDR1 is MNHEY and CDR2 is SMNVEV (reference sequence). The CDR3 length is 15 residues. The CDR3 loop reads CASSLSQTGSYEQYF. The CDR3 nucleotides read TGTGCCAGCAGTTTATCCCAAACGGGATCCTACGAGCAGTACTTC.

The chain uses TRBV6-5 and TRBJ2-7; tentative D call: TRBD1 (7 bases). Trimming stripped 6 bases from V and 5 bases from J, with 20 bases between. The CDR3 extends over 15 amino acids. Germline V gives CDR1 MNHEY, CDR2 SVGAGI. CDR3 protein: CASSPPGGGRNEQYF. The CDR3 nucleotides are TGTGCCAGCAGCCCCCCAGGAGGGGGCAGGAACGAGCAGTACTTC.

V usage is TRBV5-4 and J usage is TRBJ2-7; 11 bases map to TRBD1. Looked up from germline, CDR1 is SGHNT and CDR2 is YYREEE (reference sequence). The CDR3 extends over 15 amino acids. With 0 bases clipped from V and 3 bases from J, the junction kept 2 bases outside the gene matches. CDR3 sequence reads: CASSLVGTGGYEQYF. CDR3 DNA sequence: TGTGCCAGCAGCTTGGTTGGGACAGGGGGCTACGAGCAGTACTTC.

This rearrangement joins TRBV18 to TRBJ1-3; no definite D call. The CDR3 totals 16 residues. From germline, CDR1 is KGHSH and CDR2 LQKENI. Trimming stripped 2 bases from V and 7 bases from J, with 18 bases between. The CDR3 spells CASSPAGLPSGNTIYF. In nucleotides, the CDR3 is TGTGCCAGCTCACCAGCAGGACTCCCAAGCGGGAACACCATATATTTT.

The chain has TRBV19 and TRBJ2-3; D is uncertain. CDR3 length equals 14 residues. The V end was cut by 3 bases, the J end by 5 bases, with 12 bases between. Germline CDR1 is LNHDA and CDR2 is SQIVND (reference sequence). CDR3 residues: CASSIWAVGDTQYF. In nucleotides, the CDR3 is TGTGCCAGTAGTATTTGGGCAGTTGGAGATACGCAGTATTTT.

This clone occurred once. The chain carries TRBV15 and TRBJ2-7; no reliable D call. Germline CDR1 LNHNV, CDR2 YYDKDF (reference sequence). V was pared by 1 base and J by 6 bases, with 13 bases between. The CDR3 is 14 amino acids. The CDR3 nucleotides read TGTGCCACCAGCAGAGTACTGGGGAAGAGCGAGCAGTACTTC. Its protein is CATSRVLGKSEQYF.

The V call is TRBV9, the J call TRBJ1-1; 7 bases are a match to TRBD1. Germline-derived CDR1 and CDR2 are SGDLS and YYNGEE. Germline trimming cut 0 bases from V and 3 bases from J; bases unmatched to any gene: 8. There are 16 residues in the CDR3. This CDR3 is CASSVAAGGLHTEAFF. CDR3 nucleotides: TGTGCCAGCAGCGTAGCTGCAGGGGGTCTCCACACTGAAGCTTTCTTT.

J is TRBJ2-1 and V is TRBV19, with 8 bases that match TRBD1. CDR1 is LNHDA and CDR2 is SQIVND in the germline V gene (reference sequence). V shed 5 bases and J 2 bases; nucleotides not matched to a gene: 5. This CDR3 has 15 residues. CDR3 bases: TGTGCCAGTAGTTTCGACAGGGGCGCCTACAATGAGCAGTTCTTC. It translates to CASSFDRGAYNEQFF.

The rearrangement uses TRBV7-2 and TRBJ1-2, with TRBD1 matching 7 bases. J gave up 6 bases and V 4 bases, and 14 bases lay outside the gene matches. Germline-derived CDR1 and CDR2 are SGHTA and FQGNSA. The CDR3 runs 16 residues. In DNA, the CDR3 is TGTGCCAGCAGCTCGTCTTCGGGACAGCCAATCCATGGCTACACCTTC. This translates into CASSSSSGQPIHGYTF.

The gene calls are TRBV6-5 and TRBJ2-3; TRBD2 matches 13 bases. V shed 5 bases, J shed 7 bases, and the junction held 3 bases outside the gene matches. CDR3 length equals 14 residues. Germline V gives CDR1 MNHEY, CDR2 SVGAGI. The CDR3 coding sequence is TGTGCCAGCAGTCCACTAGCGGGAGGGCATACGCAGTATTTT. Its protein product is CASSPLAGGHTQYF.

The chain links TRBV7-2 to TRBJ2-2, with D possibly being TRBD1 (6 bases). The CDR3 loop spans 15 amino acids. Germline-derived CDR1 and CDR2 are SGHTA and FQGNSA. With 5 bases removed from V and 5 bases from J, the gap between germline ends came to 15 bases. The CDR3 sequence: CASSHSSGVTGELFF. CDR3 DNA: TGTGCCAGCAGCCATTCTTCAGGGGTGACCGGGGAGCTGTTTTTT.

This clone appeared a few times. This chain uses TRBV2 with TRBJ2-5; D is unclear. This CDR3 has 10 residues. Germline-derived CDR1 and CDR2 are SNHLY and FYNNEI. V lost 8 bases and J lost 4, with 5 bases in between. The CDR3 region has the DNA TGTGCCAGCCAAACAGAGACCCAGTACTTC. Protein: CASQTETQYF.

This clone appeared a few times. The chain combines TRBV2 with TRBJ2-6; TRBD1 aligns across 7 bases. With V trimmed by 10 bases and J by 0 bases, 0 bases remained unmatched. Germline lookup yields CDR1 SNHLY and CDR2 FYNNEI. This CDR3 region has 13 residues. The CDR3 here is CATGGSGANVLTF. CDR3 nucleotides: TGTGCCACAGGGGGCTCTGGGGCCAACGTCCTGACTTTC.

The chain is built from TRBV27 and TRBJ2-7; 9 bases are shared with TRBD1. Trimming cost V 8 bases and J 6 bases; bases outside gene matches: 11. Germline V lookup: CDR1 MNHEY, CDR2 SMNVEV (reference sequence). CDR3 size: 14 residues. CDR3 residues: CASGPGTGWSEQYF. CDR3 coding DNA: TGTGCCAGCGGACCCGGGACAGGGTGGTCCGAGCAGTACTTC.